Here is one TCR beta chain with its context. Its antigen is currently unknown. The record originates from a study of cytomegalovirus exposure and HLA in healthy donors. Notes on the study in general: A later analysis reportedly found fewer N-insertions in an Asian-associated ancestry cluster than the roughly 670-donor mean. Later on, a genetic analysis was performed. It linked a missense variant in DCLRE1C with V- and J-gene trimming of TCR beta. Analyzed later, association rates of TCRs varied across HLA loci, with DRB1 most and HLA-C fewest.

The study ran its PCR with 60 Vbeta and 13 Jbeta primers. The method was immunoSEQ multiplex PCR; TCRdb's version includes in-frame clones alone and lacks a portion of them. The profile shows about 82,000 clones, over 75% of them singletons. Trimming cost V 6 bases and J 7 bases; bases outside gene matches: 9. The CDR3 covers 14 residues. Germline values: CDR1 LGHNT, CDR2 FRNRAP. Each donor's status was that of a healthy bone marrow donor. The chain joins TRBV12-5 to TRBJ1-1; 9 bases are shared with TRBD1. The sequenced material came from PBMCs. This clonotype originated in a middle-aged man in good health and CMV-seronegative. The CDR3 bases are TGTGCTAGTGGCCGGACAGGGGTTGGCTTTGAAGCTTTCTTT. It specifies CASGRTGVGFEAFF.